The next 16 T cell receptor beta chains were all read from a single sample in a study of cytomegalovirus exposure and HLA in healthy donors. A multiplex PCR was run with 60 Vbeta primers and 13 Jbeta primers. Generated by immunoSEQ multiplex PCR, the TCRdb table keeps only in-frame clones and is missing some. The profile covers over 85,000 clones, with approximately 83% appearing a single time and around 3.6% taken by the ten largest. The sequenced sample was PBMCs. All receptors derive from a female donor in good health and CMV-seropositive.

This clone was detected only once. The chain links TRBV25-1 to TRBJ1-4; a possible D gene is TRBD1 (5 bases). The V end lost 5 bases, the J end lost 8 bases, and 21 bases lay between the germline ends. This CDR3 has 16 residues. Germline V gives CDR1 MGHDK, CDR2 SYGVNS. CDR3 in DNA: TGTGCCAGCAGTTATTTTGGCATGGAGGGGAAGGAAAAACTGTTTTTT. It is translated as CASSYFGMEGKEKLFF. Filled out from reference TRBV25-1 and TRBJ1-4, the complete variable domain reads EADIYQTPRYLVIGTGKKITLECSQTMGHDKMYWYQQDPGMELHLIHYSYGVNSTEKGDLSSESTVSRIRTEHFPLTLESARPSHTSQYLCASSYFGMEGKEKLFFGSGTQLSVL.

The chain joins TRBV7-6 to TRBJ2-2; D is possibly TRBD1 (5 bases). The CDR3 runs 17 residues. The germline CDR1 and CDR2 sequences are SGHVS and FNYEAQ. Trimming took 0 bases from V and 2 from J, leaving 13 bases between them. The CDR3 loop reads CASSLARLGLNTGELFF. The DNA for the CDR3 is TGTGCCAGCAGCTTAGCCAGGTTGGGGCTCAACACCGGGGAGCTGTTTTTT.

The chain combines TRBV4-1 with TRBJ2-7; the match to TRBD2 covers 9 bases. Germline CDR1 reads MGHRA; CDR2 reads YSYEKL. V shed 5 bases, J shed 7 bases, and the junction held 9 bases outside the gene matches. The CDR3 sequence is 14 residues long. The chain's CDR3 is CASSYIAGEWEQYF. CDR3 bases: TGCGCCAGCAGCTATATAGCGGGAGAGTGGGAGCAGTACTTC.

The V call is TRBV30, the J call TRBJ1-3, with TRBD1 identical over 9 bases. The ends lost 3 bases at V and 4 bases at J; junction bases unmatched: 7. Per germline, CDR1 GTSNPN and CDR2 SVGIG (reference sequence). The CDR3 contains 15 residues. The CDR3 sequence: CAWSRTGTGGNTIYF. DNA for the CDR3: TGTGCCTGGAGCCGGACGGGGACAGGGGGAAACACCATATATTTT.

This clone was picked up a small number of times. The CDR3, as DNA: TGTGCCAGCAGCTCCCACCACGGACAGACGAAGAACACTGAAGCTTTCTTT. It yields the protein CASSSHHGQTKNTEAFF. The chain joins TRBV7-9 to TRBJ1-1; D is possibly TRBD1 (6 bases). V was pared by 4 bases and J by 1 base, with 19 bases between. CDR1 and CDR2 from the germline V gene are SEHNR and FQNEAQ (reference sequence). The CDR3 covers 17 residues.

The chain uses TRBV10-2 and TRBJ1-4; D ambiguous. CDR1 WSHSY and CDR2 SAAADI come from the germline V gene. V was clipped by 6 bases and J by 0 bases, with 8 bases between them. The CDR3 sequence is 14 residues long. CDR3 in amino acids: CASSPSATNEKLFF. CDR3 nucleotides: TGCGCCAGCAGCCCTTCTGCAACTAATGAAAAACTGTTTTTT.

This chain links TRBV7-9 with TRBJ2-2; 9 bases are shared with TRBD2. Germline loops: CDR1 SEHNR, CDR2 FQNEAQ (reference sequence). CDR3 length: 17 amino acids. V gave up 2 bases and J gave up 3 bases; unmatched junction bases: 7. The CDR3 DNA follows: TGTGCCAGCAGCTTATTGGCGCTAGCGGGACACACCGGGGAGCTGTTTTTT. This encodes CASSLLALAGHTGELFF.

This clone occurred once. The rearrangement joins TRBV11-3 to TRBJ2-1; a weak D match, TRBD1 (7 bases). Trimming cost V 4 bases and J 6 bases, with 19 bases left between them. Germline V gives CDR1 SGHNT, CDR2 YENEEA. CDR3 length equals 16 residues. CDR3 sequence reads: CASSYRGTVKVNEQFF. The CDR3 DNA is TGTGCCAGCAGCTACCGCGGGACAGTGAAAGTCAATGAGCAGTTCTTC.

A single count supports this clone. The chain's CDR3 is CASSPTGEEQPQHF. CDR3 DNA sequence: TGCGCCAGCAGCCCGACAGGGGAGGAACAGCCCCAGCATTTT. V gene TRBV5-1 combines with J gene TRBJ1-5; TRBD1 aligns across 8 bases. The J segment lost 7 bases and the V segment lost 4 bases, leaving 7 bases of the junction unmatched. The CDR3 covers 14 residues. Germline assignment: CDR1 SGHRS and CDR2 YFSETQ.

The count of this clone is one. The chain links TRBV29-1 to TRBJ2-3, with 8 bases aligning to TRBD1. CDR3 size: 16 residues. Germline CDR1 is SQVTM and CDR2 is ANQGSEA. Trimming removed 2 bases from V and 4 bases from J; junction bases left unmatched: 11. The CDR3 nucleotides are TGCAGCGTTGAAAATTGGACAGGGAATAGTCCAGATACGCAGTATTTT. This encodes CSVENWTGNSPDTQYF.

This chain joins TRBV9 and TRBJ2-1; 10 positions match TRBD1. Germline CDR1 reads SGDLS; CDR2 reads YYNGEE. V gave up 0 bases and J gave up 10 bases; unmatched junction bases: 7. The CDR3 sequence is 15 residues long. Here the CDR3 DNA reads TGTGCCAGCAGCGTAGCGACAGGGGGCGCGACCGAGCAGTTCTTC. It yields the protein CASSVATGGATEQFF.

The CDR3 sequence is CASSPPTGWNTEAFF. The CDR3 DNA is TGTGCCAGCTCACCACCGACAGGATGGAACACTGAAGCTTTCTTT. The V call is TRBV18, the J call TRBJ1-1, with D possibly TRBD1 on 6 matching bases. Germline assignment: CDR1 KGHSH and CDR2 LQKENI. CDR3 length: 15 residues. Trimming removed 0 bases from V and 1 base from J, with 9 bases in between.

The chain employs TRBV28 and TRBJ2-7; TRBD2 agrees at 12 bases. Germline V lookup: CDR1 MDHEN, CDR2 SYDVKM. The junction had 6 bases not matched to a gene; V was cut back by 6 bases and J by 3 bases. The CDR3 extends over 15 amino acids. CDR3 residues: CASSWTSGNLYEQYF. CDR3 DNA: TGTGCCAGCAGCTGGACTAGCGGGAATCTCTACGAGCAGTACTTC.

This rearrangement joins TRBV6-1 to TRBJ2-2; no reliable D call. Germline-derived CDR1 and CDR2 are MNHNS and SASEGT. The CDR3 is 12 amino acids. Trimming cost V 5 bases and J 2 bases, with 3 bases left between them. CDR3 sequence reads: CASSYNTGELFF. In nucleotides, the CDR3 is TGTGCCAGCAGTTATAACACCGGGGAGCTGTTTTTT.

The chain joins TRBV7-9 to TRBJ2-3, with D hard to call. Trimming cost V 2 bases and J 4 bases, with 10 bases left between them. Germline V gene sequence: CDR1 SEHNR, CDR2 FQNEAQ (reference sequence). CDR3 length: 14 residues. This chain's CDR3 is CASSLTLIPDTQYF. CDR3 sequence (DNA): TGTGCCAGCAGCTTAACCCTAATCCCAGATACGCAGTATTTT.

The chain joins TRBV28 to TRBJ2-2, with D possibly matching TRBD2 (5 bases). Germline V CDR1 and CDR2: MDHEN, SYDVKM. This CDR3 is built from 16 residues. Trimming stripped 3 bases from V and 5 bases from J, with 16 bases between. DNA of the CDR3: TGTGCCAGCAGTTTGGCCGGGGAACTCGAGACCGGGGAGCTGTTTTTT. Translated, it gives CASSLAGELETGELFF.